Listed here are 20 T cell receptor beta chains from one sample, sequenced in a study of T cell responses to AZD1222 COVID-19 vaccine (dated by TCRdb to the early 2020s). Receptors were amplified or captured by the immunoSEQ multiplex PCR assay. Not all clones reach the TCRdb copy of this immuneACCESS table, which keeps in-frame sequences only. Checked studies attribute under half of the gap to unresolved V genes and leave the rest unexplained. A total of 56,000 or so clones appear in this sample, 70% to 90% of them only once. More than 13% of the sample goes to the ten largest clones. The time point label for this specimen denotes: baseline before first vaccination. Sample: peripheral blood, taken on day 0 of AZD1222 vaccination. These receptors all stem from an adult in good health.

Notes on this clone: The identical CDR3 is also encoded by other nucleotide sequences in the sample. V gene TRBV12-3 or TRBV12-4 combines with J gene TRBJ1-2; the D gene is possibly TRBD1 (5 bases). Trimming stripped 6 bases from V and 8 bases from J, with 13 bases between. This CDR3 region has 12 residues. CDR3: CASSGTGEGYTF. For the CDR3, the DNA is TGTGCCAGCAGCGGGACGGGCGAGGGCTACACCTTC.

This rearrangement joins TRBV11-1 to TRBJ2-3, with D perhaps TRBD1 or TRBD2 (5 bases each). V was clipped by 6 bases and J by 1 base, with 14 bases between them. CDR3 length equals 15 residues. Germline CDR1 and CDR2: SGHAT and FQDESV (reference sequence). The CDR3, as DNA: TGTGCCAGCAGAAACACTAGGGACGGCACAGATACGCAGTATTTT. Protein product: CASRNTRDGTDTQYF.

This clone was detected only a few times. V gene TRBV5-6 combines with J gene TRBJ1-5, with D unresolved. V lost 0 bases and J 2 bases, leaving 9 bases between the germline ends. This CDR3 has 15 residues. Germline V gene lookup returns CDR1 SGHDT and CDR2 YYEEEE. Here the CDR3 reads CASSLGVRGNQPQHF. CDR3 nucleotides: TGTGCCAGCAGCTTGGGGGTTAGAGGCAATCAGCCCCAGCATTTT.

This chain uses TRBV15 with TRBJ2-3; no reliable D call. Germline values: CDR1 LNHNV, CDR2 YYDKDF (reference sequence). This CDR3 is built from 15 residues. Trimming removed 3 bases from V and 7 bases from J, with 17 bases in between. The CDR3 loop is CATSRTNFGLHTQYF. The CDR3 DNA sequence: TGTGCCACCAGCAGGACGAACTTTGGTCTTCATACGCAGTATTTT.

There are a few counts of this clone. The chain has TRBV18 and TRBJ1-5; the D gene is possibly TRBD1 (6 bases). Germline loops: CDR1 KGHSH, CDR2 LQKENI. Between the trimmed V and J ends, which lost 3 bases and 0 bases, there was a span of 12 bases. The CDR3 contains 16 residues. CDR3 in DNA: TGTGCCAGCTCACCGGGGGCGGGAGGTAGCAATCAGCCCCAGCATTTT. Its translation: CASSPGAGGSNQPQHF.

The V gene is TRBV7-2, the J gene TRBJ2-7; D might be TRBD1 (6 bases). The CDR3 loop spans 16 amino acids. V lost 1 base, J lost 3 bases, and 16 bases lay in between. Germline V gives CDR1 SGHTA, CDR2 FQGNSA. The CDR3 loop reads CASSLVGTPKDYEQYF. In DNA, the CDR3 is TGTGCCAGCAGCTTAGTCGGGACACCCAAGGACTACGAGCAGTACTTC.

This chain uses TRBV11-2 with TRBJ1-6, with 7 bases lining up with TRBD1. Germline loops: CDR1 SGHAT, CDR2 FQNNGV. The CDR3 sequence is 15 residues long. V was pared by 1 base and J by 8 bases, with 5 bases of the junction left unmatched. The CDR3 region has the DNA TGTGCCAGCAGCTTAGGGGCAGGGGGATATTCACCCCTCCACTTT. The encoded protein is CASSLGAGGYSPLHF. The complete variable domain, with remaining parts taken from reference TRBV11-2 and TRBJ1-6, reads EAGVAQSPRYKIIEKRQSVAFWCNPISGHATLYWYQQILGQGPKLLIQFQNNGVVDDSQLPKDRFSAERLKGVDSTLKIQPAKLEDSAVYLCASSLGAGGYSPLHFGNGTRLTVT.

The chain joins TRBV6-1 to TRBJ1-5; 7 positions agree with TRBD1. The CDR3 has 12 residues. The germline V gene encodes CDR1 MNHNS and CDR2 SASEGT. Trimming removed 3 bases from V and 9 bases from J; junction bases left unmatched: 2. The CDR3 DNA follows: TGTGCCAGCAGTGAGAACAGGGGGCCCCAGCATTTT. Translated: CASSENRGPQHF.

J is TRBJ1-4 and V is TRBV7-9; no definite D call. The CDR3 is 15 residues long. The germline V gene has CDR1 SEHNR and CDR2 FQNEAQ (reference sequence). Deletions cut 1 base from V and 1 base from J, with 7 bases between. CDR3 sequence: CASSLEGRTNEKLFF. The DNA for the CDR3 is TGTGCCAGCAGCTTAGAGGGCAGAACTAATGAAAAACTGTTTTTT.

As regards this clone: Other DNA sequences in this specimen translate into the identical CDR3. The chain carries TRBV14 and TRBJ1-6; tentatively, D is TRBD1 (6 bases). V dropped 1 base and J dropped 5 bases, with 9 bases sitting between them. This CDR3 has 15 residues. The germline CDR1 and CDR2 sequences are SGHDN and FVKESK. CDR3 protein: CASSQAQGNNSPLHF. The CDR3 nucleotides read TGTGCCAGCAGCCAAGCCCAGGGGAATAATTCACCCCTCCACTTT.

The chain uses TRBV19 and TRBJ2-3; D ambiguous. This CDR3 spans 15 amino acids. From germline, CDR1 is LNHDA and CDR2 SQIVND (reference sequence). Trimming removed 6 bases at V and 4 bases at J, with 17 bases between. CDR3 protein: CASSPLTLSPDTQYF. In DNA form, the CDR3 reads TGTGCCAGTAGCCCACTGACCCTAAGCCCAGATACGCAGTATTTT. Together with reference TRBV19 and TRBJ2-3, the CDR3 gives the full variable domain: DGGITQSPKYLFRKEGQNVTLSCEQNLNHDAMYWYRQDPGQGLRLIYYSQIVNDFQKGDIAEGYSVSREKKESFPLTVTSAQKNPTAFYLCASSPLTLSPDTQYFGPGTRLTVL.

This clone turned up a few times. The rearrangement joins TRBV5-4 to TRBJ2-1; 8 bases map to TRBD2. Germline-derived CDR1 and CDR2 are SGHNT and YYREEE (reference sequence). This CDR3 has 16 amino acids. V was clipped by 4 bases and J by 2 bases; unmatched bases: 8. CDR3 amino acids: CASSQMGGGTYNEQFF. CDR3 coding DNA: TGTGCCAGCAGCCAGATGGGCGGGGGGACCTACAATGAGCAGTTCTTC.

A note on this clone: An end of the junction does not agree with germline; a read error may underlie this. The chain carries TRBV20-1 and TRBJ1-1; D is unresolved. The CDR3 runs to 8 residues. CDR1 is DFQATT and CDR2 is SNEGSKA in the germline V gene (reference sequence). CDR3 amino acids: CSDKWHDF. The CDR3 DNA reads TGCAGTGATAAGTGGCATGATTTT.

The chain uses TRBV18 and TRBJ1-2, with 7 bases aligning to TRBD1. The CDR3 runs to 17 residues. J gave up 4 bases and V 3 bases, and 14 bases lay outside the gene matches. Germline assignment: CDR1 KGHSH and CDR2 LQKENI. The CDR3 bases are TGTGCCAGCTCACCGTCCGCCGACAGGGATATGGGCTATGGCTACACCTTC. This codes for CASSPSADRDMGYGYTF.

The sample holds one count of this clone. The CDR3 loop reads CASRDRVAGNTIYF. CDR3 nucleotide sequence: TGTGCCAGCAGGGACAGGGTGGCGGGAAACACCATATATTTT. The chain links TRBV28 to TRBJ1-3; 8 positions match TRBD1. J lost 4 bases, V lost 6 bases, and 5 bases had no gene match. Germline values: CDR1 MDHEN, CDR2 SYDVKM. The CDR3 totals 14 residues.

The chain is built from TRBV4-1 and TRBJ2-7; 7 nucleotides agree with TRBD2. Trimming removed 3 bases from V and 2 bases from J; junction bases left unmatched: 10. Germline V CDR1 and CDR2: MGHRA, YSYEKL. This CDR3 comprises 16 residues. The DNA for the CDR3 is TGCGCCAGCAGCCACGCTATGGGGGAGGGGACCTACGAGCAGTACTTC. Amino acids: CASSHAMGEGTYEQYF.

The rearrangement links TRBV14 to TRBJ2-1; D ambiguous. The CDR3 loop spans 15 amino acids. Germline V lookup: CDR1 SGHDN, CDR2 FVKESK. V lost 1 base to trimming and J lost 5 bases, with 12 bases between them. CDR3 coding DNA: TGTGCCAGCAGCCAAGTAATCATGGGGAACAATGAGCAGTTCTTC. It translates to CASSQVIMGNNEQFF. The full variable domain, its missing parts supplied by reference TRBV14 and TRBJ2-1, is EAGVTQFPSHSVIEKGQTVTLRCDPISGHDNLYWYRRVMGKEIKFLLHFVKESKQDESGMPNNRFLAERTGGTYSTLKVQPAELEDSGVYFCASSQVIMGNNEQFFGPGTRLTVL.

The V gene is TRBV5-4, the J gene TRBJ1-6, with a weak D call TRBD1 (5 bases). Germline V gene sequence: CDR1 SGHNT, CDR2 YYREEE (reference sequence). V dropped 4 bases and J dropped 7 bases, with 18 bases sitting between them. There are 16 residues in the CDR3. The CDR3 spells CASSGGPDSRNSPLHF. Here the CDR3 DNA reads TGTGCCAGCAGCGGTGGCCCCGACAGTAGAAATTCACCCCTCCACTTT.

This chain uses TRBV19 with TRBJ2-7, with D hard to call. V lost 7 bases to trimming and J lost 6 bases, with 19 bases between them. CDR3 length: 14 residues. The V gene's germline CDR1 is LNHDA and CDR2 SQIVND (reference sequence). The chain's CDR3 is CASTPGVLVGEQYF. CDR3 DNA sequence: TGTGCCAGTACCCCTGGAGTCTTGGTTGGCGAGCAGTACTTC.

The chain employs TRBV7-9 and TRBJ2-6; a weak D match, TRBD1 (5 bases). This CDR3 is built from 18 residues. Germline V gives CDR1 SEHNR, CDR2 FQNEAQ (reference sequence). The V and J ends lost 1 base and 3 bases respectively, with 16 bases between them. For the CDR3, the DNA is TGTGCCAGCAGCTTAGGTGGCAGGGTGGGCTTTGGGGCCAACGTCCTGACTTTC. Its translation: CASSLGGRVGFGANVLTF. Looking up the rest from reference TRBV7-9 and TRBJ2-6 gives the full variable domain: DTGVSQNPRHKITKRGQNVTFRCDPISEHNRLYWYRQTLGQGPEFLTYFQNEAQLEKSRLLSDRFSAERPKGSFSTLEIQRTEQGDSAMYLCASSLGGRVGFGANVLTFGAGSRLTVL.